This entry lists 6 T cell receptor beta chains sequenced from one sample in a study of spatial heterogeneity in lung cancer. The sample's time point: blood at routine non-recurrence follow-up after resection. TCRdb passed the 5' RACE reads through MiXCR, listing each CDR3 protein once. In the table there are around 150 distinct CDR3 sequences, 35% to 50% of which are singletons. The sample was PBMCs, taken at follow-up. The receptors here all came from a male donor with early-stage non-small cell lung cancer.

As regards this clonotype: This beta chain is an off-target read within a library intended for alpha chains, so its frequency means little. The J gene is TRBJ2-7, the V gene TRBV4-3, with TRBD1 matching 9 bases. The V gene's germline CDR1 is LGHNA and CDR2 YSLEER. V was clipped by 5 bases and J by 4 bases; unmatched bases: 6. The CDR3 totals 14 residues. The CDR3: CASSTGQGLYEQYF. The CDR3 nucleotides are TGCGCCAGCAGCACTGGACAGGGGTTGTACGAGCAGTACTTC.

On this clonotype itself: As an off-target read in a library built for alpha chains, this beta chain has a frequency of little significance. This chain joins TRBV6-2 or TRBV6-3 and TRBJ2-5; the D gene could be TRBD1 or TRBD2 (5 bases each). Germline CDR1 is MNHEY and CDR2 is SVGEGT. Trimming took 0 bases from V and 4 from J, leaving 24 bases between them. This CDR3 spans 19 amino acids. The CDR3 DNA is TGTGCCAGCAGTTACTCGTCCCCATGGACTCTTTATGGGGGAGAGACCCAGTACTTC. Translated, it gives CASSYSSPWTLYGGETQYF.

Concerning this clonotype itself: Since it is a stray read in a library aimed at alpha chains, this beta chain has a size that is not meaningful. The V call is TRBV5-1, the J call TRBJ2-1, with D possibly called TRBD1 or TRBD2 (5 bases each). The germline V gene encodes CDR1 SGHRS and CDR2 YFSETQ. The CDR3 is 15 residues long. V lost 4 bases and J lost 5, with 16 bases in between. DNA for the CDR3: TGCGCCAGCAGCCCCGCCCCGGGACGTAACAATGAGCAGTTCTTC. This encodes CASSPAPGRNNEQFF.

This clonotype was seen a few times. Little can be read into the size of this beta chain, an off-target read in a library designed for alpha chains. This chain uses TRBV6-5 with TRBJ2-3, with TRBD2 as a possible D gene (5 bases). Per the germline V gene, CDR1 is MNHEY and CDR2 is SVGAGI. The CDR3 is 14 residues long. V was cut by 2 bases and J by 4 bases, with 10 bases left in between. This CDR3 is CASSYREPADTQYF. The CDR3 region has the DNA TGTGCCAGCAGTTACCGGGAACCGGCAGATACGCAGTATTTT.

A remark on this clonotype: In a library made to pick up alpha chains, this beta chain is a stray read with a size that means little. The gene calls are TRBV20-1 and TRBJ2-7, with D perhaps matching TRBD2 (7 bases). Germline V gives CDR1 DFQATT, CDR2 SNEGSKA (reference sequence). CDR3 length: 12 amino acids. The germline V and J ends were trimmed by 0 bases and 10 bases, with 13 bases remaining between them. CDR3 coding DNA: TGCAGTGCTAGAGATCAGGGGAGGGGACAGTACTTC. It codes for CSARDQGRGQYF.

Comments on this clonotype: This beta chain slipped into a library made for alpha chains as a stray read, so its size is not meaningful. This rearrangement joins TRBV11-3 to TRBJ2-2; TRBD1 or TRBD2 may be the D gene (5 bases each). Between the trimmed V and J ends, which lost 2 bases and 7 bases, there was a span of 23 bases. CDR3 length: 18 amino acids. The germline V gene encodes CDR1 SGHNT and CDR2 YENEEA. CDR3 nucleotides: TGTGCCAGCAGCTTAACCTCCTTTTCCGGGACGCGACGCGGGGAGCTGTTTTTT. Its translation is CASSLTSFSGTRRGELFF.